What follows are 17 T cell receptor beta chains derived from one specimen sequenced in a study of blood T cells in healthy people across ages. The authors ran a second PCR of about 7 to 11 cycles using a sample-barcoded 5' primer and a J-beta primer mix. MiXCR, run by TCRdb on the 5' RACE reads, gives a single entry per CDR3 protein. The data show 800,000 to 1,300,000 distinct CDR3 sequences, under 30% seen once. This sample was also put to use in a study of T cells of mothers and their children.

Sequencing was performed on blood. The receptors originated from a girl aged 2 to 9 in good health.

This clonotype was counted only a few times. The gene calls are TRBV7-9 and TRBJ2-1; D remains unclear. There are 13 residues in the CDR3. Germline V gene data show CDR1 as SEHNR and CDR2 as FQNEAQ (reference sequence). V lost 6 bases and J lost 4, with 10 bases in between. The CDR3 DNA sequence: TGTGCCAGCAGTTCAACAAATTACAATGAGCAGTTCTTC. Translation: CASSSTNYNEQFF. The full variable domain, completed using reference TRBV7-9 and TRBJ2-1, is DTGVSQNPRHKITKRGQNVTFRCDPISEHNRLYWYRQTLGQGPEFLTYFQNEAQLEKSRLLSDRFSAERPKGSFSTLEIQRTEQGDSAMYLCASSSTNYNEQFFGPGTRLTVL.

The gene calls are TRBV4-2 and TRBJ2-3; TRBD2 might be the D (5 bases). The CDR3 spans 13 residues. Germline V lookup: CDR1 LGHNA, CDR2 YNFKEQ. V was pared by 1 base and J by 6 bases, with 8 bases between. The CDR3 sequence is CASSQGGWDTQYF. For the CDR3, the DNA is TGTGCCAGCAGCCAAGGCGGGTGGGATACGCAGTATTTT.

The rearrangement uses TRBV12-3 or TRBV12-4 and TRBJ1-2, with a possible D match to TRBD1 (5 bases). The CDR3 consists of 13 residues. V gave up 4 bases and J gave up 4 bases, with 10 bases separating them. This CDR3 is CASSSLDSYGYTF. CDR3 coding DNA: TGTGCCAGCAGTTCCTTAGACAGCTATGGCTACACCTTC.

This clonotype occurred a few times. The chain has TRBV7-4 and TRBJ2-7; 12 nucleotides match TRBD2. The CDR3 loop spans 17 amino acids. The V segment lost 0 bases and the J segment 4 bases; nucleotides outside the gene matches: 7. The germline CDR1 and CDR2 sequences are SGHVT and SQSDAQ. The CDR3 loop reads CASSLATRTSGMYEQYF. As DNA, the CDR3 is TGTGCCAGCAGCTTAGCGACCCGGACTAGCGGGATGTACGAGCAGTACTTC.

The V gene is TRBV9, the J gene TRBJ2-5, with 7 bases fitting TRBD1. Germline-derived CDR1 and CDR2 are SGDLS and YYNGEE. The CDR3 spans 13 residues. J was trimmed by 4 bases and V by 6 bases; bases with no gene match: 6. In nucleotides, the CDR3 is TGTGCCAGCAACCCACAGGGGCGAGAGACCCAGTACTTC. Its protein product is CASNPQGRETQYF. Full variable domain (rest looked up from reference TRBV9 and TRBJ2-5): DSGVTQTPKHLITATGQRVTLRCSPRSGDLSVYWYQQSLDQGLQFLIQYYNGEERAKGNILERFSAQQFPDLHSELNLSSLELGDSALYFCASNPQGRETQYFGPGTRLLVL.

V is TRBV19 and J is TRBJ1-1; 10 bases map to TRBD1. In germline, CDR1 is LNHDA, CDR2 SQIVND (reference sequence). The CDR3 spans 16 residues. V shed 3 bases, J shed 0 bases, and the junction held 4 bases outside the gene matches. The DNA for the CDR3 is TGTGCCAGTAGTATCGGGACAGGGGCGATGAACACTGAAGCTTTCTTT. Its translation: CASSIGTGAMNTEAFF. Supplemented by reference TRBV19 and TRBJ1-1, the full variable domain reads DGGITQSPKYLFRKEGQNVTLSCEQNLNHDAMYWYRQDPGQGLRLIYYSQIVNDFQKGDIAEGYSVSREKKESFPLTVTSAQKNPTAFYLCASSIGTGAMNTEAFFGQGTRLTVV.

The rearrangement uses TRBV9 and TRBJ2-5; D ambiguous. The CDR3 loop spans 12 amino acids. V was clipped by 3 bases and J by 0 bases, with 3 bases between them. Germline V gene lookup returns CDR1 SGDLS and CDR2 YYNGEE. The DNA of the CDR3 is TGTGCCAGCAGCGATAACCAAGAGACCCAGTACTTC. Its protein product is CASSDNQETQYF.

CDR3 in DNA: TGTGCCAGCAGCTCGGACAGGGTGAATGCTGGGGCCAACGTCCTGACTTTC. It translates to CASSSDRVNAGANVLTF. This rearrangement joins TRBV7-9 to TRBJ2-6; 8 bases align to TRBD1. V was pared by 4 bases and J by 2 bases, with 7 bases of the junction left unmatched. CDR1 SEHNR and CDR2 FQNEAQ come from the germline V gene (reference sequence). This CDR3 spans 17 amino acids.

This clonotype was detected a few times. V and J are TRBV12-3 or TRBV12-4 and TRBJ2-1, with TRBD2 matching 10 bases. V lost 8 bases to trimming and J lost 7 bases; unmatched junction nucleotides: 17. This CDR3 region has 17 residues. CDR3 nucleotide sequence: TGTGCCAGCCAGGGAGAGGGAGCGGGGGGGCTTTGGAATGAGCAGTTCTTC. It yields the protein CASQGEGAGGLWNEQFF.

V gene TRBV4-3 combines with J gene TRBJ2-1; no clear D gene. The CDR3 is made up of 14 amino acids. Trimming took off 6 bases at V and 7 bases at J, with 16 bases between the two ends. CDR1 and CDR2 from the germline V gene are LGHNA and YSLEER. In DNA, the CDR3 is TGCGCCAGCAGTCACAAGAACGGTGGGAATGAGCAGTTCTTC. It yields the protein CASSHKNGGNEQFF.

This chain uses TRBV13 with TRBJ2-5, with a tentative D call TRBD1 (5 bases). Germline V gene data show CDR1 as PRHDT and CDR2 as FYEKMQ (reference sequence). Deletions cut 2 bases from V and 5 bases from J, with 15 bases between. The CDR3 runs to 15 residues. The CDR3 DNA sequence: TGTGCCAGCAGCTTACAGACTGGGGCAGTGGAGACCCAGTACTTC. Protein sequence: CASSLQTGAVETQYF. The full variable domain, with the rest looked up from reference TRBV13 and TRBJ2-5, is AAGVIQSPRHLIKEKRETATLKCYPIPRHDTVYWYQQGPGQDPQFLISFYEKMQSDKGSIPDRFSAQQFSDYHSELNMSSLELGDSALYFCASSLQTGAVETQYFGPGTRLLVL.

The chain couples TRBV9 to TRBJ2-3; D uncertain. Trimming left V 2 bases short and J 6 bases short, with 13 bases between. The germline CDR1 and CDR2 sequences are SGDLS and YYNGEE. This CDR3 comprises 14 residues. As DNA, the CDR3 is TGTGCCAGCAGCGTTGGGCGGTCTGCGGATACGCAGTATTTT. It translates to CASSVGRSADTQYF.

The J gene is TRBJ2-3, the V gene TRBV4-3; 7 bases align to TRBD2. Germline V gene data show CDR1 as LGHNA and CDR2 as YSLEER. This CDR3 is built from 17 residues. With V trimmed by 3 bases and J by 1 base, 10 bases remained unmatched. DNA of the CDR3: TGCGCCAGCAGCCAGGCCTTTGCAGGGAGGGGCACAGATACGCAGTATTTT. Protein: CASSQAFAGRGTDTQYF.

This sequence joins TRBV24-1 and TRBJ2-1, with a tentative D call TRBD2 (6 bases). The CDR3 is made up of 12 amino acids. Germline CDR1 and CDR2: KGHDR and SFDVKD. Trimming pared 5 bases from V and 10 bases from J, leaving 11 bases between. The CDR3 spells CATSGAGREQFF. Here the CDR3 DNA reads TGTGCCACCAGTGGGGCCGGGAGAGAGCAGTTCTTC.

This clonotype has only a few counts. This chain uses TRBV11-3 with TRBJ2-5; D is unresolved. Trimming took off 7 bases at V and 5 bases at J, with 11 bases between the two ends. The CDR3 covers 12 residues. Germline V gives CDR1 SGHNT, CDR2 YENEEA. DNA for the CDR3: TGTGCCAGCAATAAAGTCGGTGAGACCCAGTACTTC. Its translation is CASNKVGETQYF.

There are a few counts of this clonotype. The chain is built from TRBV28 and TRBJ2-5; D might be TRBD1 (5 bases). V lost 11 bases, J lost 7 bases, and 23 bases lay in between. CDR1 and CDR2 (germline): MDHEN, SYDVKM. The length of the CDR3 is 14 residues. Here the CDR3 reads CAGSHEDPQGTQYF. The CDR3 nucleotides read TGTGCCGGCTCCCACGAAGATCCCCAGGGGACCCAGTACTTC.

This chain uses TRBV12-3 or TRBV12-4 with TRBJ1-2, with D possibly matching TRBD1 (5 bases). The CDR3 contains 16 residues. V was pared by 5 bases and J by 5 bases, with 21 bases between. DNA of the CDR3: TGTGCCAGCAGTCCCAGCCTGATGGGCAGGGAATATGGCTACACCTTC. Amino acids: CASSPSLMGREYGYTF.